The T cell receptor beta chain described here comes from a study of identical twins. Notes on the study in general: Cross-sectional statistical analysis, not tracking of the same donors, underpinned the conclusions. A lower insertion count was a feature of abundant cord blood beta clonotypes, with no such feature in memory repertoires.

TCRdb used MiXCR to reprocess the 5' RACE reads, holding one entry per CDR3 protein. The sample yields about 250,000 distinct CDR3 sequences, roughly 7.5% seen once. Per germline, CDR1 DFQATT and CDR2 SNEGSKA (reference sequence). The CDR3 length is 15 residues. V dropped 0 bases and J dropped 5 bases, with 14 bases sitting between them. This clonotype was picked up many times. Antigen specificity is unknown. In addition, the sample was reused for a study of yellow fever vaccine responses in identical twins.

V is TRBV20-1 and J is TRBJ2-1; D gene unclear. The sample taken for sequencing was CD8+ T cells sorted from blood. This sequence originates from a woman between 18 and 29 years old in good health. DNA of the CDR3: TGCAGTGCTAGAGATGTGGATTTAGGACACAATGAGCAGTTCTTC. Translating it yields CSARDVDLGHNEQFF.